The 18 T cell receptor beta chains below all came from one sample that was sequenced in a study of vaccination and CD4 T cells after COVID-19. MiXCR, run by TCRdb on the PCR reads, gives a single entry per CDR3 protein. The sample records about 40,000 distinct CDR3 sequences, 36% being singletons. Noted time point: late sampling 161 to 241 days after vaccination in three convalescent patients. This material consisted of CD4+ T cells from blood, taken about 7 months after SARS-CoV-2 vaccination. All receptors derive from a human donor who had recovered from COVID-19.

This clonotype appeared a few times. This chain joins TRBV28 and TRBJ2-7; 12 bases are a match to TRBD2. The CDR3 extends over 17 amino acids. The junction had 13 bases not matched to a gene; V was cut back by 6 bases and J by 4 bases. CDR1 is MDHEN, CDR2 SYDVKM, per germline. The chain's CDR3 is CASRDPLTSGRRYEQYF. Here the CDR3 DNA reads TGTGCCAGCAGAGACCCCCTAACTAGCGGGAGGAGGTACGAGCAGTACTTC.

This clonotype was observed many times. The CDR3 nucleotides are TGCAGTGCTAGAGTGTTGGAGCGGGAGTCTTACGAGCAGTACTTC. Translating gives CSARVLERESYEQYF. The chain has TRBV20-1 and TRBJ2-7; 8 bases are a match to TRBD2. This CDR3 region has 15 residues. CDR1 and CDR2 from the germline V gene are DFQATT and SNEGSKA (reference sequence). With 1 base clipped from V and 4 bases from J, the junction kept 9 bases outside the gene matches.

The chain links TRBV6-1 to TRBJ2-7; D is ambiguous. The CDR3 runs 13 residues. The germline CDR1 and CDR2 sequences are MNHNS and SASEGT. The V gene lost 4 bases and the J gene lost 0 bases, with 7 bases spanning the gap. The CDR3 sequence is CASSAAASYEQYF. Written as DNA, the CDR3 is TGTGCCAGCAGTGCTGCTGCCTCCTACGAGCAGTACTTC.

This clonotype showed up just a few times. The chain links TRBV15 to TRBJ2-1; no clear D. Trimming cost V 7 bases and J 4 bases, with 11 bases left between them. Germline CDR1 is LNHNV and CDR2 is YYDKDF (reference sequence). The CDR3 spans 13 residues. As DNA, the CDR3 is TGTGCCACCAACGAAGTATTATACAATGAGCAGTTCTTC. It encodes CATNEVLYNEQFF.

For this clonotype: Germline and junction disagree at one end, which may indicate a read error. This chain joins TRBV6-1 and TRBJ1-1; no reliable D call. This CDR3 region has 13 residues. Germline V gene data show CDR1 as MNHNS and CDR2 as SASEGT. In DNA form, the CDR3 reads TGTGCCTGCAGAACCCCACAAAACACTGAAGCTTTCTTT. Translating it yields CACRTPQNTEAFF.

The CDR3 coding sequence is TGTGCCAGCAGCGACCACGACACCGGGGAGCTGTTTTTT. This codes for CASSDHDTGELFF. This chain links TRBV7-3 with TRBJ2-2; D call uncertain. Per the germline V gene, CDR1 is SGHTA and CDR2 is FQGTGA. With 5 bases removed from V and 3 bases from J, the gap between germline ends came to 7 bases. The CDR3 spans 13 residues.

V is TRBV6-1 and J is TRBJ2-7; weak D call: TRBD1 (6 bases). The V end lost 3 bases, the J end lost 3 bases, and 12 bases lay between the germline ends. The germline V gene has CDR1 MNHNS and CDR2 SASEGT. The CDR3 has 14 residues. The CDR3 region has the DNA TGTGCCAGCAGTGACCGGGACACCATCTACGAGCAGTACTTC. Translation gives CASSDRDTIYEQYF.

This clonotype was seen once. A read error is likely, as this CDR3 ends without the conserved phenylalanine or tryptophan. This rearrangement joins TRBV12-3 or TRBV12-4 to TRBJ2-3; 8 nucleotides agree with TRBD2. The CDR3 loop spans 18 amino acids. V lost 2 bases, J lost 6 bases, and 16 bases stayed unmatched. The CDR3 region is CASSLMFYGTRGRDTQYL. For the CDR3, the DNA is TGTGCCAGCAGTTTAATGTTTTATGGGACTAGGGGCCGGGATACGCAGTATCTT.

This clonotype was picked up a small number of times. The chain links TRBV6-1 to TRBJ2-7; 8 nucleotides agree with TRBD1. Looked up from germline, CDR1 is MNHNS and CDR2 is SASEGT. V was clipped by 6 bases and J by 4 bases; unmatched bases: 11. This CDR3 spans 15 amino acids. The CDR3 protein is CASRQGVWLGYEQYF. CDR3 sequence (DNA): TGTGCCAGCAGACAGGGGGTTTGGCTTGGGTACGAGCAGTACTTC.

This clonotype has just a few counts. This sequence joins TRBV29-1 and TRBJ2-2, with no clear D. Germline-derived CDR1 and CDR2 are SQVTM and ANQGSEA. The CDR3 spans 12 residues. V lost 5 bases and J 6 bases, leaving 10 bases between the germline ends. The CDR3 nucleotides read TGCAGCGTTCCTACAGAGGCCGGGGAGCTGTTTTTT. Translation gives CSVPTEAGELFF.

This clonotype was found once. The genes are TRBV29-1 and TRBJ2-4; 9 bases line up with TRBD2. V lost 2 bases, J lost 7 bases, and 12 bases stayed unmatched. The CDR3 length is 16 residues. Germline V gene data show CDR1 as SQVTM and CDR2 as ANQGSEA. The CDR3 spells CSVEPGGRARSNIQYF. In nucleotides, the CDR3 is TGCAGCGTTGAACCGGGCGGGAGGGCCCGATCGAACATTCAGTACTTC. The whole variable domain, filled in from reference TRBV29-1 and TRBJ2-4, reads SAVISQKPSRDICQRGTSLTIQCQVDSQVTMMFWYRQQPGQSLTLIATANQGSEATYESGFVIDKFPISRPNLTFSTLTVSNMSPEDSSIYLCSVEPGGRARSNIQYFGAGTRLSVL.

This clonotype was counted a few times. The chain is built from TRBV19 and TRBJ2-1, with 8 bases matching TRBD2. V dropped 10 bases and J dropped 0; count of bases not matched to a gene: 11. This CDR3 contains 16 residues. Per germline, CDR1 LNHDA and CDR2 SQIVND (reference sequence). CDR3 nucleotide sequence: TGTGCCACCAGGCTTTCGAGCGGGAGCTCCTACAATGAGCAGTTCTTC. Translating gives CATRLSSGSSYNEQFF.

This clonotype has just a few counts. CDR3 protein: CASSLDSNQPQHF. CDR3 sequence (DNA): TGTGCCAGCAGCCTCGACAGTAATCAGCCCCAGCATTTT. This chain joins TRBV28 and TRBJ1-5; the D gene is possibly TRBD1 (5 bases). The CDR3 consists of 13 residues. Germline V gene sequence: CDR1 MDHEN, CDR2 SYDVKM. V lost 6 bases and J 4 bases, leaving 10 bases between the germline ends.

The rearrangement links TRBV29-1 to TRBJ2-3; D might be TRBD1 or TRBD2, each matching 6 bases. Trimming removed 3 bases from V and 2 bases from J, with 15 bases in between. Per the germline V gene, CDR1 is SQVTM and CDR2 is ANQGSEA. The CDR3 loop spans 15 amino acids. CDR3 sequence (DNA): TGCAGCGTTGACCCTAGGAGGGGGGACACAGATACGCAGTATTTT. Translation gives CSVDPRRGDTDTQYF.

CDR3 nucleotide sequence: TGTGCCAGCCAAGGACTCCGGGACAGGGGGCGAGGAGAGACCCAGTACTTC. This gives the protein CASQGLRDRGRGETQYF. The chain carries TRBV19 and TRBJ2-5, with TRBD1 matching over 12 bases. V trimming: 9 bases; J trimming: 4 bases; junction bases outside the gene matches: 15. Germline assignment: CDR1 LNHDA and CDR2 SQIVND (reference sequence). The CDR3 extends over 17 amino acids.

The chain recombines TRBV6-1 with TRBJ2-5; D gene uncertain. V was cut by 2 bases and J by 4 bases, with 14 bases left in between. Germline V gene sequence: CDR1 MNHNS, CDR2 SASEGT. CDR3 size: 15 residues. CDR3 in amino acids: CASSEFSRPVETQYF. CDR3 sequence (DNA): TGTGCCAGCAGTGAATTTTCTAGACCAGTAGAGACCCAGTACTTC.

This clonotype was observed a few times. This rearrangement joins TRBV20-1 to TRBJ1-5, with TRBD1 identical over 7 bases. V lost 4 bases, J lost 5 bases, and 8 bases stayed unmatched. CDR3 length: 14 residues. CDR1 and CDR2 (germline): DFQATT, SNEGSKA (reference sequence). In DNA, the CDR3 is TGCAGTGCTACTGACAGGGCAAGGGATCAGCCCCAGCATTTT. Residues: CSATDRARDQPQHF.

This clonotype was seen more than once but under ten times. The genes are TRBV7-9 and TRBJ1-1, with unresolved D. V lost 5 bases and J lost 6, with 10 bases in between. Looked up from germline, CDR1 is SEHNR and CDR2 is FQNEAQ (reference sequence). The CDR3 contains 12 residues. The CDR3: CASSPGRAEAFF. The CDR3 DNA follows: TGTGCCAGCAGCCCTGGACGAGCTGAAGCTTTCTTT.